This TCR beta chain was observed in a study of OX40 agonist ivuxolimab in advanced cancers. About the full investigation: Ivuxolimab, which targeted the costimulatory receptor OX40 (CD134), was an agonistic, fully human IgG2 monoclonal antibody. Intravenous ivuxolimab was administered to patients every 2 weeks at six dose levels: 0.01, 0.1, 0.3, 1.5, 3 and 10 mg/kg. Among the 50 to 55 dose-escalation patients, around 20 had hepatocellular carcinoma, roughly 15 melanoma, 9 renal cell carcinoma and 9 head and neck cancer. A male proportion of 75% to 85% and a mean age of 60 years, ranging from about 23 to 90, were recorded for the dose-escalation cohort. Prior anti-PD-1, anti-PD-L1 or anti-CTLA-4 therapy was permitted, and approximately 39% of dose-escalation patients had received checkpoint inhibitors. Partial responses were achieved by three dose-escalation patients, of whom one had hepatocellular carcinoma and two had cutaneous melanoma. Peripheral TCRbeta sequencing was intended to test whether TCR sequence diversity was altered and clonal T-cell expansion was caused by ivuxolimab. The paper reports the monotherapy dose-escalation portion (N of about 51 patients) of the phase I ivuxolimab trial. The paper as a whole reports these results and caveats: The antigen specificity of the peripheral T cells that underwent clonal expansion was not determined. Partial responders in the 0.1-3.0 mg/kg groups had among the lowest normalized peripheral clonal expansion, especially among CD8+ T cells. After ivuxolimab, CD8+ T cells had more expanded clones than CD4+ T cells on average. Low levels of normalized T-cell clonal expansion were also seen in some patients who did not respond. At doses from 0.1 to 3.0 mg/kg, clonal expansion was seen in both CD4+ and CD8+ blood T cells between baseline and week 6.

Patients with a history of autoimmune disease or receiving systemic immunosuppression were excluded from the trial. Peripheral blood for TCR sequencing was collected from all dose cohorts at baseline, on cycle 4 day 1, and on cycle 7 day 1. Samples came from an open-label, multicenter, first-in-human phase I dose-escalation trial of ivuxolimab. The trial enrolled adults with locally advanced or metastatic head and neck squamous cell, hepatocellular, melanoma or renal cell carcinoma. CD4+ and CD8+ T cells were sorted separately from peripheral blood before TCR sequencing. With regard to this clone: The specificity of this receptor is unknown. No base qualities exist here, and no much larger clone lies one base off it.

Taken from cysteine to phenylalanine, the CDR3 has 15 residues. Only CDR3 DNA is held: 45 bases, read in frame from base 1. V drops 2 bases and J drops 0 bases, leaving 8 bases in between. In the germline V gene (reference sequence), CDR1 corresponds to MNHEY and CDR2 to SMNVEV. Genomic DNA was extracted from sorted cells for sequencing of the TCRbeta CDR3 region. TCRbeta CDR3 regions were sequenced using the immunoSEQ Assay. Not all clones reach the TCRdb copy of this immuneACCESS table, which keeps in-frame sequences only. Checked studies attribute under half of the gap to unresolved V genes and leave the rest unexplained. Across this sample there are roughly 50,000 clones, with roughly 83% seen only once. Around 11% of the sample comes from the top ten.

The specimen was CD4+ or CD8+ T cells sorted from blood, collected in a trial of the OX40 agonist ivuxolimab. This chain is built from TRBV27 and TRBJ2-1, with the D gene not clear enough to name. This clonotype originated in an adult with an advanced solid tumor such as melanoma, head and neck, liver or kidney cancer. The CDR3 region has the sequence CASSLQSSSYNEQFF. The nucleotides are TGTGCCAGCAGTTTACAGTCCAGCTCCTACAATGAGCAGTTCTTC.